This TCR beta chain stems from a study of T cell responses to AZD1222 COVID-19 vaccine. In regard to this clone: Its antigen is not identified.

This CDR3 comprises 15 residues. Study-wide points: Females outnumbered males among donors, who were mostly white British; clonal diversity was possibly underestimated. Spike as a whole was targeted by vaccine-associated CD4 TCRs, dominant at 160-218 and 743-854. Close to half of all spike-specific TCRs reportedly target regions of the variants that are unmutated. There were repertoire samples only from the period after the peak T cell response.

Produced via immunoSEQ multiplex PCR; TCRdb's table is partial and in-frame only. Among approximately 140,000 clones listed, roughly 90% were seen once. The chain is built from TRBV21-1 and TRBJ2-7; the D call of TRBD1 is as the table states it, not checked on the DNA. TRBV21-1 is deemed a pseudogene. This receptor was taken from an adult who received the AZD1222 COVID-19 vaccine. Sequencing was performed on peripheral blood, taken 28 days after the second AZD1222 dose. CDR3 in amino acids: CASSIDKDRCYEQYF. CDR3 nucleotide sequence: TGTGCCAGCAGCATCGACAAAGACAGGTGCTACGAGCAGTACTTC.